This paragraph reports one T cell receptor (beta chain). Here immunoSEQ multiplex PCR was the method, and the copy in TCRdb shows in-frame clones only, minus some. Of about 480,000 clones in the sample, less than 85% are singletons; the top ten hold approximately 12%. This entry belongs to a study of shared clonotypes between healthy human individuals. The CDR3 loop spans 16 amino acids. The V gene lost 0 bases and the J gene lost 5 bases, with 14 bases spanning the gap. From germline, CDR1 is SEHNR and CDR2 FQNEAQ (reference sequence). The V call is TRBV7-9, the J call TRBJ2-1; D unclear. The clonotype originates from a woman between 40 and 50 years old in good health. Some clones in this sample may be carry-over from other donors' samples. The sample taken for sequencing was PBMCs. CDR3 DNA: TGTGCCAGCAGCTTAGCACCTGATCTCACTCACAATGAGCAGTTCTTC. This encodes CASSLAPDLTHNEQFF.